This T cell receptor beta chain was profiled in a study of memory CD8 T cells in hepatitis C reinfection. Study-wide background: Samples before reinfection came 55 to 20 weeks prior to detection.

TCRdb keeps only in-frame clones here, not all; method: immunoSEQ multiplex PCR. The sample consists of 45,000 to 55,000 clones, roughly 90% of them appearing once. The time point denotes: pre-reinfection, 55 to 20 weeks before reinfection detection. Sorted cells were sequenced directly ex vivo without any in vitro expansion. Looked up from germline, CDR1 is SEHNR and CDR2 is FQNEAQ (reference sequence). V lost 1 base, J lost 3 bases, and 12 bases lay in between. The CDR3 length is 15 residues. The source of this sequence is a man younger than 35 with hepatitis C virus infection. The rearrangement links TRBV7-9 to TRBJ1-1; a possible D gene is TRBD1 (5 bases). Sequences were obtained from naive CD8+ T cells sorted from blood. This CDR3 reads CASSLGGVPYTEAFF. Written as DNA, the CDR3 is TGTGCCAGCAGCTTAGGGGGGGTCCCCTACACTGAAGCTTTCTTT.